This T cell receptor beta chain came from a study of T cell changes during pregnancy in multiple sclerosis. Germline loops: CDR1 MNHNS, CDR2 SASEGT. J was trimmed by 0 bases and V by 4 bases; bases with no gene match: 3. CDR3 size: 15 residues. The repertoire was sequenced with immunoSEQ multiplex PCR; TCRdb's copy has only in-frame clones and lacks some. In the table there are 50,000 to 60,000 clones, about 90% of which are singletons. The TCR sequence derives from a female donor with multiple sclerosis, enrolled in a pregnancy study. This sample comprised CD4+ T cells from peripheral blood mononuclear cells, obtained in the second trimester of pregnancy. The V call is TRBV6-1, the J call TRBJ1-5, with TRBD1 matching 7 bases. The CDR3 nucleotides are TGTGCCAGCAGTGCTAGGGACAGTAGCAATCAGCCCCAGCATTTT. Protein sequence: CASSARDSSNQPQHF.